These 11 T cell receptor beta chains came from one sample sequenced in a study of blood T cells in healthy people across ages. The authors ran a second PCR of about 6 to 12 cycles using a sample-barcoded 5' primer and a J-beta primer mix. From the 5' RACE reads, TCRdb called clonotypes with MiXCR, one entry per CDR3 protein. The top ten hold approximately 4% of the sample, which has 800,000 or so distinct CDR3 sequences, around 25% seen once. These same data were also listed under a study on T cells of mothers and their children.

The sequenced sample was blood. Source of these receptors: a boy younger than 18 in good health.

The V call is TRBV7-2, the J call TRBJ2-5; D is uncertain. The J call is uncertain, as TRBJ2-1 better fits the DNA end. CDR3 length equals 12 residues. Germline CDR1 and CDR2: SGHTA and FQGNSA. CDR3 loop: CASSLAYYEQFF. In DNA, the CDR3 is TGTGCCAGCAGCTTAGCCTATTATGAGCAGTTCTTC.

V gene TRBV29-1 combines with J gene TRBJ2-1; D is perhaps TRBD1 or TRBD2 (5 bases each). The J call is in doubt because the DNA end fits TRBJ2-7 better. CDR1 is SQVTM, CDR2 ANQGSEA, per germline. The CDR3 contains 13 residues. In DNA, the CDR3 is TGCAGCGTTTATGGGACCTACTCCTACGAGCAGTACTTC. Protein sequence: CSVYGTYSYEQYF.

This clonotype appeared a few times. V usage is TRBV6-2 or TRBV6-3 and J usage is TRBJ2-2; maybe TRBD1 (6 bases). V dropped 2 bases and J dropped 5 bases, with 18 bases sitting between them. The CDR3 is 17 amino acids. CDR1 is MNHEY, CDR2 SVGEGT, per germline. CDR3 nucleotides: TGTGCCAGCAGTTACGACCTGTACAGGGTTGGGACCGGGGAGCTGTTTTTT. It is translated as CASSYDLYRVGTGELFF.

The rearrangement joins TRBV12-3 or TRBV12-4 to TRBJ2-3; D gene uncertain. V was pared by 3 bases and J by 2 bases, with 6 bases between. The CDR3 covers 13 residues. This chain's CDR3 is CASSFHNTDTQYF. The CDR3 DNA reads TGTGCCAGCAGTTTCCACAACACAGATACGCAGTATTTT.

In its sample, this clonotype was seen a few times. The chain combines TRBV5-1 with TRBJ2-1; D gene unclear. This CDR3 comprises 16 residues. From germline, CDR1 is SGHRS and CDR2 YFSETQ. Trimming took 0 bases from V and 0 from J, leaving 10 bases between them. The DNA for the CDR3 is TGCGCCAGCAGCTTGGGGGGATCAACCTCCTACAATGAGCAGTTCTTC. Translated, it gives CASSLGGSTSYNEQFF. Variable domain in full (rest from reference TRBV5-1 and TRBJ2-1): KAGVTQTPRYLIKTRGQQVTLSCSPISGHRSVSWYQQTPGQGLQFLFEYFSETQRNKGNFPGRFSGRQFSNSRSEMNVSTLELGDSALYLCASSLGGSTSYNEQFFGPGTRLTVL.

This clonotype was detected a few times. This chain connects TRBV5-1 to TRBJ2-3; 7 nucleotides match TRBD1. Germline V gene lookup returns CDR1 SGHRS and CDR2 YFSETQ. There are 14 residues in the CDR3. With 4 bases clipped from V and 6 bases from J, the junction kept 8 bases outside the gene matches. This CDR3 is CASSGGQALDTQYF. As DNA, the CDR3 is TGCGCCAGCAGCGGAGGACAGGCTCTGGATACGCAGTATTTT.

This chain uses TRBV2 with TRBJ1-1, with D hard to call. Deletions cut 6 bases from V and 1 base from J, with 18 bases between. The CDR3 contains 16 residues. Germline loops: CDR1 SNHLY, CDR2 FYNNEI. Here the CDR3 DNA reads TGTGCCAGCAGGGCCCCGGGTCTAAGAACGAACACTGAAGCTTTCTTT. Its translation: CASRAPGLRTNTEAFF.

The chain recombines TRBV27 with TRBJ1-3; D is unclear. The CDR3 is 14 amino acids. Trimming removed 4 bases from V and 0 bases from J, with 7 bases in between. Germline values: CDR1 MNHEY, CDR2 SMNVEV (reference sequence). The DNA for the CDR3 is TGTGCCAGCAGTTCCGGGGACTCTGGAAACACCATATATTTT. Encoded protein: CASSSGDSGNTIYF.

This clonotype was found a few times. This rearrangement joins TRBV12-3 or TRBV12-4 to TRBJ2-6, with D hard to call. The CDR3 is 15 amino acids. V lost 2 bases and J lost 0, with 5 bases in between. CDR3 sequence reads: CASSLYSSGANVLTF. The CDR3, as DNA: TGTGCCAGCAGTTTATACTCCTCTGGGGCCAACGTCCTGACTTTC.

V gene TRBV28 combines with J gene TRBJ2-7; 9 bases map to TRBD1. Trimming at V came to 2 bases and at J to 3 bases, leaving 5 bases not matched to a gene. Germline V gene data show CDR1 as MDHEN and CDR2 as SYDVKM. This CDR3 has 15 residues. The CDR3 region is CASSLIRQGGYEQYF. The CDR3 region has the DNA TGTGCCAGCAGTTTAATCCGACAGGGGGGCTACGAGCAGTACTTC.

This clonotype was detected once. V usage is TRBV7-9 and J usage is TRBJ1-1, with D possibly being TRBD1 (5 bases). In germline, CDR1 is SEHNR, CDR2 FQNEAQ (reference sequence). Between the trimmed V and J ends, which lost 4 bases and 4 bases, there was a span of 13 bases. The CDR3 contains 14 residues. This CDR3 reads CASSSGYGGTEAFF. Here the CDR3 DNA reads TGTGCCAGCAGCTCGGGATATGGGGGCACTGAAGCTTTCTTT.